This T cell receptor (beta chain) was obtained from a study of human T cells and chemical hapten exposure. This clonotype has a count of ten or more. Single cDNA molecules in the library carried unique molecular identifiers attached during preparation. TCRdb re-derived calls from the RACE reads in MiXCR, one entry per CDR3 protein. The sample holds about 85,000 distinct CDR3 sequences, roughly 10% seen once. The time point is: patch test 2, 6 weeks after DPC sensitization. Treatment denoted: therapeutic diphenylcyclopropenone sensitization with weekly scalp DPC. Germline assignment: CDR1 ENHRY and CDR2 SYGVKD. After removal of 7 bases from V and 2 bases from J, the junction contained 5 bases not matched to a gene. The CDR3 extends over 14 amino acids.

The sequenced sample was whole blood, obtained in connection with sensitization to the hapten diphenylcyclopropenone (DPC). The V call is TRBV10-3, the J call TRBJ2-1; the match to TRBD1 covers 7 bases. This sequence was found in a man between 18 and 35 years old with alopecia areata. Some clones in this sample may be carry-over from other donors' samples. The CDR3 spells CAITDRVTYNEQFF. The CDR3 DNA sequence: TGTGCCATCACCGACAGGGTTACCTACAATGAGCAGTTCTTC.